This is a list of T cell receptor beta chains from one sample in a study of CD8 T cells in Susac syndrome. TCRdb re-called the immunoSEQ multiplex PCR reads with MiXCR, one entry per CDR3 protein. The table has roughly 120,000 distinct CDR3 sequences, around 94% seen once. Sequenced sample: CD4+ T cells from PBMCs. These receptors were obtained from a human donor with multiple sclerosis. Both conserved end residues are part of each CDR3. The order of the fields is J gene, D gene, V gene, clone size, CDR3 protein, CDR3 DNA. A D gene is named only where the DNA matches it firmly. Expanded clones get a size class; other rows say once, few or many, or leave the size out.

>TRBJ2-3|.|TRBV5-4|.
CASRQGGTNTDTQYF
TGTGCCAGCCGACAGGGAGGGACAAACACAGATACGCAGTATTTT
>TRBJ1-2|.|TRBV7-2|.
CASSPTGTRANYGYTF
TGTGCCAGCAGCCCAACGGGTACACGTGCTAACTATGGCTACACCTTC
>TRBJ2-2|TRBD2|TRBV7-3|.
CDSSKGLAGVTGELFF
TGTGACAGCAGCAAAGGACTAGCGGGGGTTACCGGGGAGCTGTTTTTT
>TRBJ2-1|.|TRBV25-1|once
CASSPLFEQFF
TGTGCCAGCAGTCCACTATTTGAGCAGTTCTTC
>TRBJ1-1|.|TRBV19|.
CASRQRQNTEAFF
TGTGCCAGTAGACAAAGACAGAACACTGAAGCTTTCTTT
>TRBJ2-1|.|TRBV4-3|once
CASSQEGLNSYNEQFF
TGCGCCAGCAGCCAAGAGGGCCTTAACTCCTACAATGAGCAGTTCTTC
>TRBJ2-7|.|TRBV7-9|.
CASSRNRSPTYEQYF
TGTGCCAGCAGCCGTAACAGGTCCCCTACCTACGAGCAGTACTTC
>TRBJ2-5|.|TRBV7-2|.
CASSFLREPQYF
TGTGCCAGCAGCTTTCTCCGAGAGCCCCAGTACTTC
>TRBJ2-1|.|TRBV5-1|.
CASSVSVNEQFF
TGCGCCAGCAGCGTTAGTGTTAATGAGCAGTTCTTC
>TRBJ2-2|.|TRBV7-2|.
CASRPQGTGELFF
TGTGCCAGCAGACCCCAGGGGACCGGGGAGCTGTTTTTT
>TRBJ2-1|.|TRBV19|.
CASSIWAGRNEQFF
TGTGCCAGTAGTATTTGGGCAGGGAGAAATGAGCAGTTCTTC
>TRBJ1-2|TRBD1|TRBV12-3/TRBV12-4|.
CASSRGQGRTFGYTF
TGTGCCAGCAGCCGTGGACAGGGCCGGACCTTCGGCTACACCTTC
>TRBJ1-4|.|TRBV4-1|.
CASRFSGGAVEKLFF
TGCGCCAGCAGATTCTCCGGGGGGGCTGTTGAAAAACTGTTTTTT
>TRBJ1-1|.|TRBV9|.
CASSVDPTGNTEAFF
TGTGCCAGCAGCGTAGACCCTACAGGGAACACTGAAGCTTTCTTT
>TRBJ1-2|.|TRBV7-9|.
CASSLELGHGYTF
TGTGCCAGCAGCTTGGAACTGGGGCACGGCTACACCTTC
>TRBJ1-1|.|TRBV7-9|once
CASSAPQGRWAFF
TGTGCCAGCAGCGCCCCACAGGGCCGTTGGGCTTTCTTT
>TRBJ1-6|.|TRBV30|.
CAWDPAALHF
TGTGCCTGGGACCCTGCCGCCCTCCACTTT
>TRBJ1-5|.|TRBV29-1|.
CSVRGNDQPQHF
TGCAGCGTTCGGGGAAACGATCAGCCCCAGCATTTT
>TRBJ2-7|TRBD2|TRBV12-3/TRBV12-4|.
CASSTGTSWLEQYF
TGTGCCAGCAGCACCGGGACTAGCTGGCTGGAGCAGTACTTC
>TRBJ2-5|.|TRBV6-1|.
CASIRNQETQYF
TGTGCCAGCATCAGAAACCAAGAGACCCAGTACTTC
>TRBJ1-4|TRBD1|TRBV6-1|.
CASSRTLLGQGGEKLFF
TGTGCCAGCAGCCGGACGCTACTGGGACAGGGAGGCGAAAAACTGTTTTTT
>TRBJ2-5|.|TRBV3-1|.
CASSPRLRAQETQYF
TGTGCCAGCAGCCCTAGATTGCGGGCCCAAGAGACCCAGTACTTC
>TRBJ2-7|TRBD2|TRBV20-1|.
CSARDGAGAYEQYF
TGCAGTGCTAGAGATGGGGCGGGGGCCTACGAGCAGTACTTC
>TRBJ1-2|.|TRBV6-2/TRBV6-3|.
CASSSSGSRYGYTF
TGTGCCAGCAGTTCTTCAGGGAGCCGCTATGGCTACACCTTC
>TRBJ1-3|TRBD1|TRBV6-5|once
CASRSRGLGNTIYF
TGTGCCAGCAGGAGCAGGGGGCTTGGAAACACCATATATTTT
>TRBJ2-7|.|TRBV11-2|.
CASSLIRGRNSYEQYF
TGTGCCAGCAGCTTAATCAGGGGCCGGAACTCCTACGAGCAGTACTTC
>TRBJ2-5|TRBD2|TRBV7-2|.
CASSSTSGVSQYF
TGTGCCAGCAGCTCTACTAGCGGGGTATCCCAGTACTTC
>TRBJ1-2|.|TRBV7-8|.
CASSLAPGGNYGYTF
TGTGCCAGCAGCTTAGCACCGGGAGGGAACTATGGCTACACCTTC
>TRBJ1-1|TRBD1|TRBV23-1|.
CAGPGGENTEAFF
TGCGCCGGGCCAGGGGGCGAGAACACTGAAGCTTTCTTT
>TRBJ1-3|.|TRBV12-3/TRBV12-4|.
CASSPYSGNTIYF
TGTGCCAGCTCACCCTACTCTGGAAACACCATATATTTT
>TRBJ1-6|.|TRBV6-6|.
CASELGGANSPLHF
TGTGCCAGCGAGCTGGGAGGGGCCAATTCACCCCTCCACTTT
>TRBJ1-6|.|TRBV5-1|.
CASSPELGMNSPLHF
TGCGCCAGCAGCCCGGAGCTCGGGATGAATTCACCCCTCCACTTT
>TRBJ1-2|.|TRBV3-1|.
CASSQERGVWYGYTF
TGTGCCAGCAGCCAGGAAAGGGGGGTCTGGTATGGCTACACCTTC
>TRBJ1-1|TRBD1|TRBV27|.
CASSLPKDRGRMNTEAFF
TGTGCCAGCAGTTTACCCAAGGACAGGGGGCGGATGAACACTGAAGCTTTCTTT
>TRBJ2-7|.|TRBV3-1|.
CASSARVREYEQYF
TGTGCCAGCAGCGCCAGGGTTCGGGAGTACGAGCAGTACTTC
>TRBJ1-1|.|TRBV30|.
CAWRNPNTEAFF
TGTGCCTGGAGGAACCCGAACACTGAAGCTTTCTTT
>TRBJ2-7|TRBD2|TRBV24-1|.
CATVGLADSYEQYF
TGTGCCACCGTGGGACTAGCGGACTCCTACGAGCAGTACTTC
>TRBJ2-1|.|TRBV29-1|.
CSGMDTGIYNEQFF
TGCAGCGGCATGGACACGGGAATATACAATGAGCAGTTCTTC
>TRBJ1-2|.|TRBV15|.
CATSRDRVTNYGYTF
TGTGCCACCAGCAGAGACAGGGTTACTAACTATGGCTACACCTTC
>TRBJ1-2|.|TRBV30|.
CAWSVLRAGYYGYTF
TGTGCCTGGAGTGTACTTCGTGCAGGGTACTATGGCTACACCTTC
>TRBJ2-5|.|TRBV7-9|.
CASSLELRTAQQETQYF
TGTGCCAGCAGCTTAGAGCTTAGGACAGCCCAACAAGAGACCCAGTACTTC
>TRBJ2-3|TRBD2|TRBV13|.
CASSSGLGEYF
TGTGCCAGCAGCTCGGGACTAGGAGAGTATTTT
>TRBJ1-3|TRBD1|TRBV12-3/TRBV12-4|.
CASRPPGQGNTIYF
TGTGCCAGCAGGCCTCCGGGACAGGGCAACACCATATATTTT
>TRBJ1-5|TRBD1|TRBV5-6|.
CASSLFRGTNQPQHF
TGTGCCAGCAGCTTGTTCAGGGGGACCAATCAGCCCCAGCATTTT
>TRBJ2-4|.|TRBV11-2|once
CASSLDPGTAKNIQYF
TGTGCCAGCAGCTTAGACCCGGGGACAGCCAAAAACATTCAGTACTTC
>TRBJ2-2|TRBD1|TRBV4-3|few
CASSRQGAGTGELFF
TGCGCCAGCAGCCGACAGGGGGCAGGCACCGGGGAGCTGTTTTTT
>TRBJ2-7|.|TRBV6-2/TRBV6-3|.
CASSAGTPFTYEQYF
TGTGCCAGCAGCGCCGGGACACCTTTTACCTACGAGCAGTACTTC
>TRBJ2-5|.|TRBV2|.
CASSEAWQETQYF
TGTGCCAGCAGTGAAGCTTGGCAGGAGACCCAGTACTTC
>TRBJ1-2|TRBD1|TRBV20-1|.
CSAGQGTVGYTF
TGCAGTGCAGGACAGGGGACGGTTGGCTACACCTTC
>TRBJ2-2|TRBD1|TRBV6-6|.
CASRTGTGGRELFF
TGTGCCAGCAGGACCGGGACAGGGGGCCGGGAGCTGTTTTTT